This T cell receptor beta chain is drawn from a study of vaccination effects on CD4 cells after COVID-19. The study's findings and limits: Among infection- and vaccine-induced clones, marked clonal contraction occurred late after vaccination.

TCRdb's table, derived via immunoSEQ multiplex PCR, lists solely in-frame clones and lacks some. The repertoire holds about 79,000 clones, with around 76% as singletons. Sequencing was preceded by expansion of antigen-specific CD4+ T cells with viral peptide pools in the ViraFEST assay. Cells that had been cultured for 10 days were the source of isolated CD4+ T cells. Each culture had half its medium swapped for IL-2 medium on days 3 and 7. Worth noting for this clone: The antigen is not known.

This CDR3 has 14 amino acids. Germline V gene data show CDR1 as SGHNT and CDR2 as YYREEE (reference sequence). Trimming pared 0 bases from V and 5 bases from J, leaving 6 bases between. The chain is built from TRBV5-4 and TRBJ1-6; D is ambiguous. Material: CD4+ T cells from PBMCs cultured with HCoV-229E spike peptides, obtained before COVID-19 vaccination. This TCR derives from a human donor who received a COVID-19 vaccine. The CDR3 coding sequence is TGTGCCAGCAGCTTGGACAGAGATAATTCACCCCTCCACTTT. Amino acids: CASSLDRDNSPLHF. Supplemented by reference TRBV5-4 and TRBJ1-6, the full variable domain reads ETGVTQSPTHLIKTRGQQVTLRCSSQSGHNTVSWYQQALGQGPQFIFQYYREEENGRGNFPPRFSGLQFPNYSSELNVNALELDDSALYLCASSLDRDNSPLHFGNGTRLTVT.